The 32 T cell receptor beta chains below were found in one sample sequenced in a study of CD8+CD57+ T cells in acquired aplastic anemia (dated by TCRdb to the late 2010s). Patients chosen for sequencing had shown expansion of CD8+CD57+ cells by flow cytometry. The sample was run on an Illumina HiSeq 2000. TCR beta VDJ combination and CDR3 sequence profiling used genomic DNA as the template. TCRdb took the public reads, trimmed them with fastp at Q25, ran MiXCR for clone calling and kept in-frame beta chains. CDR3 protein duplicates are merged, each entry listing the most common genes and DNA. The sample table holds a few hundred thousand distinct CDR3 sequences, of which under 60% were seen once. Of the sample, roughly 1.2% falls within the top ten clones. Sequenced sample: sorted CD4+, CD8+, or CD8+CD57+ T cells (not recorded which) from PBMCs. The receptors originated from a human donor with aplastic anemia.

This chain links TRBV20-1 with TRBJ2-7; possibly TRBD1 or TRBD2 for D (5 bases each). CDR1 DFQATT and CDR2 SNEGSKA come from the germline V gene (reference sequence). The CDR3 has 13 residues. Trimming took 1 base from V and 1 from J, leaving 8 bases between them. CDR3 protein: CSARGDGSYEQYF. The DNA of the CDR3 is TGCAGTGCTAGAGGGGACGGTTCCTACGAGCAGTACTTC.

This rearrangement joins TRBV2 to TRBJ1-1; TRBD1 aligns across 8 bases. Per germline, CDR1 SNHLY and CDR2 FYNNEI. CDR3 length: 16 amino acids. The trim removed 2 bases at V and 1 base at J, leaving 6 bases unmatched. CDR3 nucleotide sequence: TGTGCCAGCAGTGAATCTTACGACAGGGGGAACACTGAAGCTTTCTTT. Translating gives CASSESYDRGNTEAFF.

V and J are TRBV6-6 and TRBJ1-3, with D tentatively TRBD1 (6 bases). Looked up from germline, CDR1 is MNHNY and CDR2 is SVGAGI (reference sequence). There are 14 residues in the CDR3. V was trimmed by 6 bases and J by 2 bases, leaving 11 bases between them. This chain's CDR3 is CASRGQSAGNTIYF. The CDR3 DNA reads TGTGCCAGCAGAGGACAGTCGGCTGGAAACACCATATATTTT.

The chain combines TRBV7-2 with TRBJ2-7; D call uncertain. The CDR3 spans 12 residues. Deletions cut 2 bases from V and 3 bases from J, with 5 bases between. CDR1 and CDR2 (germline): SGHTA, FQGNSA. CDR3 DNA: TGTGCCAGCAGCTTATTTTTCTACGAGCAGTACTTC. It yields the protein CASSLFFYEQYF.

V usage is TRBV7-2 and J usage is TRBJ2-2; D may be TRBD1 or TRBD2 (5 bases each). The V gene lost 5 bases and the J gene lost 2 bases, with 12 bases spanning the gap. CDR3 length: 15 amino acids. Germline V lookup: CDR1 SGHTA, CDR2 FQGNSA. The CDR3 nucleotides read TGTGCCAGCAGCCTCGGGACGGACAACACCGGGGAGCTGTTTTTT. Its translation is CASSLGTDNTGELFF.

The V and J genes are TRBV29-1 and TRBJ2-2; 10 positions match TRBD1. The germline gives CDR1 SQVTM, CDR2 ANQGSEA. The ends lost 8 bases at V and 6 bases at J; junction bases unmatched: 6. The CDR3 loop spans 13 amino acids. This chain's CDR3 is CSLRQGASGELFF. Written as DNA, the CDR3 is TGCAGCCTCCGACAGGGGGCGTCCGGGGAGCTGTTTTTT.

At least ten counts were recorded for this clonotype. This chain joins TRBV10-3 and TRBJ2-2; D is unresolved. The germline V gene has CDR1 ENHRY and CDR2 SYGVKD. V was trimmed by 2 bases and J by 3 bases, leaving 7 bases between them. The CDR3 is 14 residues long. This chain's CDR3 is CAISEDGDTGELFF. The CDR3 nucleotides are TGTGCCATCAGTGAGGATGGGGACACCGGGGAGCTGTTTTTT.

This clonotype was counted at least ten times. The CDR3 nucleotides read TGCAGTGCTGGGGGACTAGCGGCTCCCAATGAGCAGTTCTTC. It translates to CSAGGLAAPNEQFF. The genes are TRBV20-1 and TRBJ2-1; TRBD2 aligns across 11 bases. The V gene end was trimmed by 5 bases and the J gene end by 6 bases; junction bases not matched to a gene: 6. The germline gives CDR1 DFQATT, CDR2 SNEGSKA (reference sequence). CDR3 length: 14 residues.

The chain links TRBV20-1 to TRBJ1-6; the match to TRBD1 covers 8 bases. With 3 bases clipped from V and 4 bases from J, the junction kept 8 bases outside the gene matches. The germline gives CDR1 DFQATT, CDR2 SNEGSKA (reference sequence). This CDR3 has 16 amino acids. DNA for the CDR3: TGCAGTGCTAGGATGTCGGGACAGGATTATAATTCACCCCTCCACTTT. Translating it yields CSARMSGQDYNSPLHF.

This clonotype was detected once. The V and J genes are TRBV2 and TRBJ1-6; a weak D match, TRBD1 (6 bases). Trimming cost V 5 bases and J 7 bases, with 12 bases left between them. This CDR3 has 14 residues. The germline V gene has CDR1 SNHLY and CDR2 FYNNEI. CDR3 sequence (DNA): TGTGCCAGCAGTCCTAGACAGGTCAATTCACCCCTCCACTTT. Translating it yields CASSPRQVNSPLHF.

This chain joins TRBV2 and TRBJ1-6, with D possibly TRBD1 on 6 matching bases. The V gene's germline CDR1 is SNHLY and CDR2 FYNNEI. The V end lost 1 base, the J end lost 10 bases, and 14 bases lay between the germline ends. This CDR3 has 15 residues. CDR3 protein: CASSEEGTMGSPLHF. The CDR3 DNA reads TGTGCCAGCAGTGAAGAAGGGACAATGGGGTCACCCCTCCACTTT.

J is TRBJ2-1 and V is TRBV20-1; 10 bases are a match to TRBD1. The CDR3 consists of 15 residues. Germline V lookup: CDR1 DFQATT, CDR2 SNEGSKA (reference sequence). Unmatched junction bases numbered 8, after V lost 2 bases and J lost 7 bases. The DNA for the CDR3 is TGCAGTGCTAGATCCGGACAGGGGGATTGGAATGAGCAGTTCTTC. It encodes CSARSGQGDWNEQFF.

This clonotype turned up a few times. The chain recombines TRBV11-1 with TRBJ1-5, with D perhaps matching TRBD1 (5 bases). The CDR3 runs 15 residues. V was trimmed by 1 base and J by 7 bases, leaving 14 bases between them. Germline V gene data show CDR1 as SGHAT and CDR2 as FQDESV (reference sequence). The CDR3 protein is CASSLGGQGGQPQHF. The DNA of the CDR3 is TGTGCCAGCAGCTTAGGCGGCCAGGGAGGACAGCCCCAGCATTTT.

CDR3 sequence reads: CASSAGLAGVSTPYEQYF. The CDR3 nucleotides are TGTGCCAGTAGTGCCGGACTAGCGGGGGTGAGTACCCCCTACGAGCAGTACTTC. V is TRBV7-2 and J is TRBJ2-7; 13 nucleotides align to TRBD2. The V and J ends lost 9 bases and 2 bases, in that order; junction bases with no gene match: 16. Looked up from germline, CDR1 is SGHTA and CDR2 is FQGNSA. The CDR3 consists of 18 residues.

This clonotype was counted a single time. The chain uses TRBV6-1 and TRBJ1-2; D not certain. The CDR3 loop spans 13 amino acids. From germline, CDR1 is MNHNS and CDR2 SASEGT. Between the trimmed V and J ends, which lost 5 bases and 6 bases, there was a span of 13 bases. The chain's CDR3 is CASSYLGRDGYTF. In DNA form, the CDR3 reads TGTGCCAGCAGTTACTTAGGACGAGATGGCTACACCTTC.

This rearrangement joins TRBV19 to TRBJ1-6; 12 bases match TRBD1. CDR1 is LNHDA, CDR2 SQIVND, per germline (reference sequence). Germline trimming cut 11 bases from V and 10 bases from J; bases unmatched to any gene: 6. The CDR3 runs 13 residues. Written as DNA, the CDR3 is TGTGCCTCGAGGGGGACAGGGGGCTCACCCCTCCACTTT. Translated, it gives CASRGTGGSPLHF.

The genes are TRBV24-1 and TRBJ1-1; D not certain. CDR1 and CDR2 from the germline V gene are KGHDR and SFDVKD. The CDR3 runs to 14 residues. Deletions cut 2 bases from V and 1 base from J, with 7 bases between. Here the CDR3 DNA reads TGTGCCACCAGTGATTCGGGCTGGAACACTGAAGCTTTCTTT. This gives the protein CATSDSGWNTEAFF.

The rearrangement uses TRBV6-1 and TRBJ1-2; 7 bases are shared with TRBD1. J gave up 2 bases and V 3 bases, and 3 bases lay outside the gene matches. This CDR3 spans 14 amino acids. Germline values: CDR1 MNHNS, CDR2 SASEGT. CDR3 nucleotide sequence: TGTGCCAGCAGTGATGAGGGGGCAAACTATGGCTACACCTTC. Translated: CASSDEGANYGYTF.

The J gene is TRBJ1-2, the V gene TRBV5-6; possible D gene TRBD1, 6 bases. The V and J ends lost 3 bases and 4 bases respectively, with 10 bases between them. Germline values: CDR1 SGHDT, CDR2 YYEEEE. The CDR3 spans 13 residues. The CDR3 spells CASSWQGIYGYTF. The DNA for the CDR3 is TGTGCCAGCAGCTGGCAGGGGATCTATGGCTACACCTTC.

This clonotype was observed once. This rearrangement joins TRBV20-1 to TRBJ1-6, with D possibly matching TRBD1 (6 bases). Germline V CDR1 and CDR2: DFQATT, SNEGSKA (reference sequence). V lost 6 bases to trimming and J lost 7 bases, with 19 bases between them. The CDR3 runs to 15 residues. The CDR3 loop reads CSARGGGVRNSPLHF. The CDR3 DNA reads TGCAGTGCGAGGGGGGGGGGCGTGAGGAATTCACCCCTCCACTTT.

This clonotype was counted many times. V is TRBV29-1 and J is TRBJ1-4; D is possibly TRBD1 (6 bases). The CDR3 sequence is 13 residues long. Trimming left V 7 bases short and J 10 bases short, with 19 bases between. Germline CDR1 and CDR2: SQVTM and ANQGSEA. CDR3 protein: CSAEGRARGKLFF. For the CDR3, the DNA is TGCAGCGCCGAGGGCAGGGCCAGGGGAAAACTGTTTTTT.

The chain carries TRBV7-9 and TRBJ2-5; D ambiguous. V shed 5 bases and J shed 9 bases, with 13 bases lying between them. CDR1 is SEHNR and CDR2 is FQNEAQ in the germline V gene (reference sequence). This CDR3 region has 12 residues. The CDR3 coding sequence is TGTGCCAGCAGCCCGGATAATCAGCCCCAGTACTTC. Translating gives CASSPDNQPQYF. The full variable domain, rest sourced from reference TRBV7-9 and TRBJ2-5, is DTGVSQNPRHKITKRGQNVTFRCDPISEHNRLYWYRQTLGQGPEFLTYFQNEAQLEKSRLLSDRFSAERPKGSFSTLEIQRTEQGDSAMYLCASSPDNQPQYFGPGTRLLVL.

CDR3 nucleotides: TGTGCCAGCAGCTCCGGACAGGGAAATGCCTACGAGCAGTACTTC. It encodes CASSSGQGNAYEQYF. The rearrangement links TRBV7-2 to TRBJ2-7; 8 bases fit TRBD1. Trimming took 4 bases from V and 2 from J; bases not matched to a gene: 7. Germline V gives CDR1 SGHTA, CDR2 FQGNSA. There are 15 residues in the CDR3.

This clonotype showed up many times. V usage is TRBV2 and J usage is TRBJ2-5, with D unclear. Germline values: CDR1 SNHLY, CDR2 FYNNEI. The CDR3 spans 10 residues. Between the trimmed V and J ends, which lost 8 bases and 3 bases, there was a span of 4 bases. The CDR3 region is CASGEETQYF. The CDR3, as DNA: TGTGCCAGCGGGGAAGAGACCCAGTACTTC.

The chain has TRBV12-3 or TRBV12-4 and TRBJ2-5, with D unresolved. Trimming took off 6 bases at V and 4 bases at J, with 12 bases between the two ends. The CDR3 spans 13 residues. The CDR3 region is CASSPSLLETQYF. As DNA, the CDR3 is TGTGCCAGCAGCCCCTCCCTTTTAGAGACCCAGTACTTC.

The chain recombines TRBV14 with TRBJ2-1; 9 nucleotides line up with TRBD2. The CDR3 contains 17 residues. From germline, CDR1 is SGHDN and CDR2 FVKESK. The junction had 9 bases not matched to a gene; V was cut back by 3 bases and J by 3 bases. CDR3: CASSHLVSSGNYNEQFF. The CDR3 DNA reads TGTGCCAGCAGCCACTTAGTTTCTAGCGGGAACTACAATGAGCAGTTCTTC.

This chain uses TRBV9 with TRBJ2-7; D is possibly TRBD1 or TRBD2 (5 bases each). Germline V CDR1 and CDR2: SGDLS, YYNGEE. The CDR3 runs 13 residues. V was shortened by 3 bases and J by 5 bases, with 12 bases between the two germline ends. CDR3 sequence: CASSAWVGDEQYF. For the CDR3, the DNA is TGTGCCAGCAGCGCCTGGGTGGGGGACGAGCAGTACTTC.

The chain employs TRBV7-9 and TRBJ2-5; D unclear. CDR3 length: 11 residues. Germline values: CDR1 SEHNR, CDR2 FQNEAQ (reference sequence). V was cut by 6 bases and J by 6 bases, with 8 bases left in between. The CDR3 DNA reads TGTGCCAGCAGTCAGGACCAGACCCAGTACTTC. Its translation is CASSQDQTQYF.

This clonotype was observed a few times. The chain couples TRBV10-3 to TRBJ1-5, with unresolved D. The CDR3 runs 14 residues. Trimming removed 0 bases at V and 4 bases at J, with 7 bases between. Germline V gene data show CDR1 as ENHRY and CDR2 as SYGVKD. CDR3 loop: CAISESGDNQPQHF. In DNA form, the CDR3 reads TGTGCCATCAGTGAGTCTGGGGATAATCAGCCCCAGCATTTT.

The chain employs TRBV10-2 and TRBJ1-1; maybe TRBD1 (6 bases). V gave up 5 bases and J gave up 1 base, with 14 bases separating them. This CDR3 is built from 15 residues. Per the germline V gene, CDR1 is WSHSY and CDR2 is SAAADI. The CDR3 region is CASSPRRTANTEAFF. The DNA for the CDR3 is TGCGCCAGCAGTCCCCGTAGGACAGCGAACACTGAAGCTTTCTTT.

This clonotype has only a few counts. A junction end diverges from the germline sequence, so it may reflect a read error. The CDR3 here is CAISEPSGGHTDTQYF. Written as DNA, the CDR3 is TGTGCCATCAGTGAGCCCTCGGGGGGACACACAGATACGCAGTATTTT. The J gene is TRBJ2-3, the V gene TRBV6-5, with D possibly being TRBD2 (7 bases). Germline lookup yields CDR1 MNHEY and CDR2 SVGAGI. The CDR3 covers 16 residues.

This chain links TRBV6-2 or TRBV6-3 with TRBJ2-3; the D is unclear. The CDR3 has 15 amino acids. Between the trimmed V and J ends, which lost 0 bases and 0 bases, there was a span of 7 bases. Germline assignment: CDR1 MNHEY and CDR2 SVGEGT. This CDR3 reads CASSYSPASTDTQYF. The CDR3, as DNA: TGTGCCAGCAGTTACTCGCCAGCTAGCACAGATACGCAGTATTTT.